A single T cell receptor beta chain is shown here with its context. Antigen: not known. Assay used: immunoSEQ multiplex PCR; TCRdb lists only in-frame clones, some missing. The sample has about 34,000 clones, approximately 96% seen once. The sample originates from a study of T cells in tuberculosis. General study findings and limits: Selection depended on which cryopreserved specimens were available.

CDR1 SGHTA and CDR2 FQGTGA come from the germline V gene. The CDR3 is made up of 13 amino acids. V was clipped by 4 bases and J by 5 bases; unmatched bases: 4. This clonotype was sampled from a donor aged 10-29 years with latent tuberculosis or without tuberculosis infection. This rearrangement joins TRBV7-3 to TRBJ1-1, with TRBD1 matching over 7 bases. Sample: PBMCs. The CDR3 nucleotides are TGTGCCAGCAGCTCCTACAGGGGTACTGAAGCTTTCTTT. Encoded protein: CASSSYRGTEAFF.